These T cell receptor beta chains were read from a single sample in a study of human T cells and chemical hapten exposure. TCRdb analysed the RACE reads with MiXCR anew, one entry per CDR3 protein. The sample consists of about 350,000 distinct CDR3 sequences, about 6% of them appearing once. Source: whole blood, taken in connection with sensitization to the hapten diphenylcyclopropenone (DPC). These receptors all stem from a woman younger than 30 with alopecia areata. Some clones in this sample may be carry-over from other donors' samples. Each CDR3 is given with its conserved first and last residue. The D gene is left open where the match is weak. Clone size appears in some rows only: once, few, many, or a class for an expanded clone.

>11|.|TRBV10-3|.|TRBJ2-3
TGTGCCACGGGTGGGTCAGATACGCAGTATTTT
CATGGSDTQYF
>17|many|TRBV3-1|.|TRBJ2-1
TGTGCCAGCAGCCAAGGAGGAGGGGGGGGCCCTTACAATGAGCAGTTCTTC
CASSQGGGGGPYNEQFF
>19|.|TRBV27|TRBD1|TRBJ2-6
TGTGCCAGCACCCTAGCCGGACAGGGGTCCCTCTCTGGGGCCAACGTCCTGACTTTC
CASTLAGQGSLSGANVLTF
>16|.|TRBV7-9|.|TRBJ2-1
TGTGCCAGCAGCTTAGGAGGGAAGGGTTTAGAAAATGAGCAGTTCTTC
CASSLGGKGLENEQFF
>15|few|TRBV2|.|TRBJ1-4
TGTGCCAGCAGTGATCGGGGCAGGGGAAGTGAAAAACTGTTTTTT
CASSDRGRGSEKLFF
>12|few|TRBV14|.|TRBJ2-5
TGTGCCAGCAGCCAAGATCGGTGGACCCAGTACTTC
CASSQDRWTQYF
>16|many|TRBV4-2|TRBD1|TRBJ2-1
TGTGCCAGCAGCCAAGGTCCTGGACAGGTTACTAATGAGCAGTTCTTC
CASSQGPGQVTNEQFF
>19|.|TRBV28|.|TRBJ1-1
TGTGCCAGCAGTTTTGGGGATACGACAGCTTCAGCCATGAACACTGAAGCTTTCTTT
CASSFGDTTASAMNTEAFF
>13|.|TRBV6-1|.|TRBJ1-1
TGTGCCAGCCTGACGCGCTCGAACACTGAAGCTTTCTTT
CASLTRSNTEAFF
>20|few|TRBV9|.|TRBJ2-6
TGTGCCAGCAGCGTTAGAAGCTGGGTCTCACCCCAATCTGGGGCCAACGTCCTGACTTTC
CASSVRSWVSPQSGANVLTF
>18|few|TRBV12-3/TRBV12-4|.|TRBJ2-3
TGTGCCAGCAGTTTAGATTTGACTGGTCGCTTCCGCACAGATACGCAGTATTTT
CASSLDLTGRFRTDTQYF